This T cell receptor (beta chain) was identified during a study of blood T cells in healthy people across ages. Overall study results and limits: In long-lived donors, naive CD4+ cell counts and diversity exceeded those of aged donors.

With respect to this clonotype: The antigen remains undetermined.

With a J-beta primer mix and a sample-barcoded 5' primer, a second PCR ran 7 to 11 cycles. From the 5' RACE reads, TCRdb called clonotypes with MiXCR, one entry per CDR3 protein. The table records around 940,000 distinct CDR3 sequences, roughly half of them present only once. The CDR3 has 13 residues. V was clipped by 3 bases and J by 5 bases, with 7 bases between them. The germline V gene has CDR1 SNHLY and CDR2 FYNNEI. The receptor's source is a woman in her fifties or sixties in good health. The J gene is TRBJ2-2, the V gene TRBV2; D perhaps matches TRBD2 (5 bases). The sample was blood. The CDR3 coding sequence is TGTGCCAGCAGTGATAGGGAGACCGGGGAGCTGTTTTTT. It is translated as CASSDRETGELFF.